The entry below describes one T cell receptor beta chain. Its antigen is unidentified. Profiled with immunoSEQ multiplex PCR; TCRdb holds only in-frame clones, not every one. Altogether some 25,000 clones are present, roughly 90% being singletons, with the ten largest covering roughly 6%. CDR3 length equals 14 residues. Per germline, CDR1 MDHEN and CDR2 SYDVKM. Trimming removed 3 bases from V and 5 bases from J; junction bases left unmatched: 2. The data were obtained in a study of T cells in localized non-small cell lung cancer. Study observations and caveats: Appearance in adjacent lung was seen for a median about 58 of the top 100 tumor clones. Adjacent uninvolved lung tissue had the highest T cell clonality, exceeding tumor. Density of T cells in blood, when higher, went with longer overall survival.

This chain connects TRBV28 to TRBJ1-4, with 8 bases fitting TRBD1. This receptor was taken from a man aged 40 to 70 with stage II lung adenocarcinoma. The sequencing used PBMCs, collected before any cancer treatment. The DNA for the CDR3 is TGTGCCAGCAGTTTCAGGGGGCGAAATGAAAAACTGTTTTTT. It specifies CASSFRGRNEKLFF.